The clone carrying this TCR beta chain appeared many times. The source of the sample is a study of T-cell reconstitution after alpha-beta-depleted transplantation in children. Unique molecular identifiers were incorporated during preparation of the TCRbeta library. TCRdb reanalysed the PCR reads using MiXCR and keeps one entry per CDR3 protein. The profile shows a few hundred thousand distinct CDR3 sequences, about an eighth of them singletons. J gave up 3 bases and V 0 bases, and 5 bases lay outside the gene matches. The CDR3 covers 16 residues. Germline V gene data show CDR1 as DFQATT and CDR2 as SNEGSKA (reference sequence).

The sequence was collected from a human donor who donated a stem cell graft to a child with combined immunodeficiency. This specimen consisted of PBMCs from the stem cell graft donor, obtained from the stem cell graft. The gene calls are TRBV20-1 and TRBJ2-3; 11 nucleotides agree with TRBD2. The CDR3 spells CSARDPLAGVTDTQYF. In DNA, the CDR3 is TGCAGTGCTAGAGATCCACTAGCGGGGGTGACAGATACGCAGTATTTT.